This passage covers 6 T cell receptor beta chains from one sample sequenced in a study of a mutant IDH1 vaccine in newly diagnosed glioma. Method: immunoSEQ multiplex PCR; TCRdb's copy keeps in-frame clones and lacks some. The repertoire includes 30,000 to 40,000 clones, approximately 89% of them detected once, and about 2.2% sits in the top ten. Specified time point: week 47, end of study. The investigators gave 300 ug of mutant IDH1 20-mer peptide in each vaccine dose, together with topical imiquimod. Antigens for these TCRs are unknown. This specimen consisted of PBMCs, obtained from a glioma patient whose treatment included an IDH1 peptide vaccine. The receptors were sampled from a man aged 40-55 years with glioma.

V is TRBV5-5 and J is TRBJ2-7; D remains ambiguous. Trimming cost V 0 bases and J 0 bases, with 7 bases left between them. Germline V gene data show CDR1 as SGHKS and CDR2 as YYEKEE (reference sequence). The CDR3 is 14 amino acids. The CDR3 spells CASSLATHSYEQYF. The CDR3 DNA reads TGTGCCAGCAGCTTGGCCACTCACTCCTACGAGCAGTACTTC.

The V call is TRBV18, the J call TRBJ1-4, with D possibly TRBD1 on 5 matching bases. Trimming removed 3 bases at V and 9 bases at J, with 11 bases between. The CDR3 consists of 13 residues. Germline CDR1 and CDR2: KGHSH and LQKENI. The CDR3 DNA is TGTGCCAGCTCACCGGCGGAGGGGAAAAAACTGTTTTTT. This sequence encodes CASSPAEGKKLFF.

The chain links TRBV6-4 to TRBJ2-1; 9 bases agree with TRBD2. This CDR3 is 16 amino acids long. Losses at the gene ends were 6 bases for V and 6 bases for J; bases not matched to a gene: 12. Germline V CDR1 and CDR2: MRHNA, SNTAGT. In DNA form, the CDR3 reads TGTGCCAGCAGCCCGCGGACTAGCGCAGACAGCAATGAGCAGTTCTTC. Amino acids: CASSPRTSADSNEQFF.

This clone was found once. The rearrangement uses TRBV5-4 and TRBJ2-2; TRBD1 is a possible D gene (6 bases). Germline CDR1 reads SGHNT; CDR2 reads YYREEE (reference sequence). This CDR3 region has 14 residues. V was shortened by 5 bases and J by 4 bases, with 12 bases between the two germline ends. The CDR3 nucleotides are TGTGCCAGCAGTTCCGGGACACCCACCGGGGAGCTGTTTTTT. It is translated as CASSSGTPTGELFF.

The CDR3 nucleotides are TGTGCCAGCAGCTTAGAGGGGGTAAATGAGCAGTTCTTC. This translates into CASSLEGVNEQFF. The chain carries TRBV7-8 and TRBJ2-1; D possibly corresponds to TRBD1 (6 bases). Deletions cut 1 base from V and 7 bases from J, with 8 bases between. The CDR3 runs to 13 residues. Germline V gene lookup returns CDR1 SGHVS and CDR2 FQNEAQ.

The chain uses TRBV6-5 and TRBJ2-2; TRBD1 aligns across 7 bases. The CDR3 is 15 amino acids. Germline-derived CDR1 and CDR2 are MNHEY and SVGAGI. The V segment lost 2 bases and the J segment 4 bases; nucleotides outside the gene matches: 4. The CDR3 bases are TGTGCCAGCAGTTACGGTGACAGGGCCACCGGGGAGCTGTTTTTT. Translation gives CASSYGDRATGELFF.